A selection of T cell receptor beta chains follows, all from one sample in a study of shared clonotypes between healthy human individuals. Method: immunoSEQ multiplex PCR; TCRdb's copy keeps in-frame clones and lacks some. The sample includes about 2.3 million clones, less than 95% of them seen just once. Sequencing input: naive CD4+ T cells from PBMCs. Every receptor here comes from a man aged 18 to 35 in good health. Some clones in this sample may be carry-over from other donors' samples. Both conserved end residues are part of each CDR3. A row's size may be missing; if present it is once, few, many or a size class.

v_call	clone_size	j_call	cdr3_aa
TRBV28	NA	TRBJ2-1	CASSRPDGGPYNEQFF
TRBV29-1	NA	TRBJ2-3	CSAARKLSTDTQYF
TRBV18	NA	TRBJ1-1	CASSPEMEGGTTEAFF
TRBV28	NA	TRBJ2-7	CASSLEPGQGFVEQYF
TRBV2	NA	TRBJ2-7	CASRDPGTSSLSSYEQYF
TRBV10-3	NA	TRBJ2-5	CAISEKEETQYF
TRBV7-2	NA	TRBJ2-7	CASSLGSPGGSRVYEQYF
TRBV7-9	NA	TRBJ1-2	CASSGHREGYTF
TRBV7-2	NA	TRBJ2-7	CASSFDSLGSYEQYF
TRBV5-1	NA	TRBJ2-7	CASSQTSGSYEQYF
TRBV9	NA	TRBJ1-2	CASSVGAGKGYTF
TRBV30	few	TRBJ1-1	CAWTPRGDTEAFF
TRBV28	NA	TRBJ2-1	CASNEGGPDYNEQFF
TRBV18	NA	TRBJ2-3	CASSPVLLDTQYF
TRBV7-2	NA	TRBJ2-2	CASSLNYNTGELFF
TRBV30	NA	TRBJ1-5	CAWSGLGRGINQPQHF
TRBV5-1	NA	TRBJ1-2	CASSSFGQGYNLNYGYTF
TRBV10-3	NA	TRBJ2-7	CAISGGSSYEQYF
TRBV7-6	NA	TRBJ2-7	CASSLGSLDYEQYF
TRBV6-5	NA	TRBJ1-1	CASKRGMGNTEAFF
TRBV27	NA	TRBJ2-2	CATRAGGNTGELFF
TRBV19	NA	TRBJ2-7	CASSIGLAGRGAYEQYF
TRBV9	NA	TRBJ1-2	CASSVETGYGYTF
TRBV6-6	NA	TRBJ2-5	CASRGGQSNTQYF
TRBV21-1	NA	TRBJ2-2	CASSKETSGRTGELFF
TRBV6-1	NA	TRBJ1-5	CASSLSNQPQHF
TRBV2	NA	TRBJ1-1	CASSDEVSWPAFF
TRBV5-1	NA	TRBJ2-1	CASTSGSSYNEQFF
TRBV4-2	NA	TRBJ2-7	CASSRQAIAASYEQYF
TRBV7-2	NA	TRBJ2-3	CASSLGAGTDTQYF
TRBV28	NA	TRBJ2-1	CASSRVKPGLAAEQFF